This TCR beta chain originates from a study of T cell changes during pregnancy in multiple sclerosis. The protocol was immunoSEQ multiplex PCR, while the TCRdb copy is restricted to in-frame clones and leaves out a portion. The repertoire holds about 38,000 clones, with around 90% as singletons. Looked up from germline, CDR1 is MNHEY and CDR2 is SMNVEV (reference sequence). The V segment lost 4 bases and the J segment 2 bases; nucleotides outside the gene matches: 10. This CDR3 is built from 17 residues. The input for sequencing was CD8+ T cells from peripheral blood mononuclear cells, taken after pregnancy. The chain carries TRBV27 and TRBJ1-4; 7 bases are shared with TRBD1. The TCR originated in a female donor with multiple sclerosis, enrolled in a pregnancy study. The CDR3 DNA follows: TGTGCCAGCAGTTCCCGTTTGACAGGGAGCACTAATGAAAAACTGTTTTTT. Protein sequence: CASSSRLTGSTNEKLFF.